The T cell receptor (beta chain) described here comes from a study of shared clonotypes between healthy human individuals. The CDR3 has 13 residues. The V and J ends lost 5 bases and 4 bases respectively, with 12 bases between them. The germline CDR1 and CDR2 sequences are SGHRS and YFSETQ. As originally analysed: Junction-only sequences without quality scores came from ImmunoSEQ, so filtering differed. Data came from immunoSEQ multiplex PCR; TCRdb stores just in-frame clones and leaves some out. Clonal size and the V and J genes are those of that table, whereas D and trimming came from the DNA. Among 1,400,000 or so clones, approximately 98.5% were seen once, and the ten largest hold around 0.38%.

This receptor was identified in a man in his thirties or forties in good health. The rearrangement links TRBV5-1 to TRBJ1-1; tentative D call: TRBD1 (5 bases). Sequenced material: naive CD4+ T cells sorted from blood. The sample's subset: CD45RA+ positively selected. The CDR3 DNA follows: TGCGCCAGCAGTGGGACCCCGGGCACTGAAGCTTTCTTT. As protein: CASSGTPGTEAFF.